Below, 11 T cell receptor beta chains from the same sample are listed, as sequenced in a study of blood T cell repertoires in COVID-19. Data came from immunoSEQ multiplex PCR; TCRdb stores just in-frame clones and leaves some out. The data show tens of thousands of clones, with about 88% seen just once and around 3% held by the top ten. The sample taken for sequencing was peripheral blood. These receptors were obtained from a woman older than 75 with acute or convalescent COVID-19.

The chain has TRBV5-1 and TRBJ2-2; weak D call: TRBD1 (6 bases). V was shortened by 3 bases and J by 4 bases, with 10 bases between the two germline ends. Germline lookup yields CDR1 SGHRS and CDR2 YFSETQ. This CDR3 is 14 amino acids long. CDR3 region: CASSSHRVTGELFF. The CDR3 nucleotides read TGCGCCAGCAGCTCCCACAGGGTCACCGGGGAGCTGTTTTTT.

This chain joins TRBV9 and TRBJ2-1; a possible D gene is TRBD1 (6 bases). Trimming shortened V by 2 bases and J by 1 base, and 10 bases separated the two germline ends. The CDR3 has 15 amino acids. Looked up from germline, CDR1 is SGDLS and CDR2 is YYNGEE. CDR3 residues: CASSVGTQSYNEQFF. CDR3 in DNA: TGTGCCAGCAGCGTCGGGACACAATCCTACAATGAGCAGTTCTTC.

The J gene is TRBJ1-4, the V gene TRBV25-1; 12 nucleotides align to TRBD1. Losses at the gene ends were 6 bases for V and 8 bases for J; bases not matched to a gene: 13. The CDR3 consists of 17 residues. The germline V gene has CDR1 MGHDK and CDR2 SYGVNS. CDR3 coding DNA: TGTGCCAGCAGCCCTTATGCGGGACAGGGGGCGGGGGAAAAACTGTTTTTT. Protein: CASSPYAGQGAGEKLFF. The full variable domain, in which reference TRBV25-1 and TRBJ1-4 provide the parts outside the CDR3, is EADIYQTPRYLVIGTGKKITLECSQTMGHDKMYWYQQDPGMELHLIHYSYGVNSTEKGDLSSESTVSRIRTEHFPLTLESARPSHTSQYLCASSPYAGQGAGEKLFFGSGTQLSVL.

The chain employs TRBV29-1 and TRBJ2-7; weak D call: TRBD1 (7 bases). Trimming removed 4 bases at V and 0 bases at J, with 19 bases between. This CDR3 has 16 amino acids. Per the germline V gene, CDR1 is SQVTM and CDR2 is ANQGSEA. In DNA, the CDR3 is TGCAGCGTTGGCGGATCGGCAGGGGGGACCTCCTACGAGCAGTACTTC. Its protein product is CSVGGSAGGTSYEQYF.

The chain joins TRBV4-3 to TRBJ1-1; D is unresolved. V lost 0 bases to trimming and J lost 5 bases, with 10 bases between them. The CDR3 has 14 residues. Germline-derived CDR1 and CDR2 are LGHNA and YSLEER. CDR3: CASSQDSGLTEAFF. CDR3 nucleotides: TGCGCCAGCAGCCAAGATTCGGGGTTGACTGAAGCTTTCTTT.

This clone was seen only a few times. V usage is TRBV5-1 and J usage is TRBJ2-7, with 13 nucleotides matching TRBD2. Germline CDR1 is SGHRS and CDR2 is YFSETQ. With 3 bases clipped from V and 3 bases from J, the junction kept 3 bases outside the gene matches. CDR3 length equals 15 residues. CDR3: CASSSGLAGVYEQYF. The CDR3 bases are TGCGCCAGCAGCTCAGGACTAGCGGGAGTCTACGAGCAGTACTTC.

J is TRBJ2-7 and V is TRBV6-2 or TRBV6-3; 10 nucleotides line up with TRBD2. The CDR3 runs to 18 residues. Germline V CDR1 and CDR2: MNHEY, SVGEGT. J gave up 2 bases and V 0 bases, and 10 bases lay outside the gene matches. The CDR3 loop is CASSYSPSGGATPYEQYF. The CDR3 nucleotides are TGTGCCAGCAGTTACTCTCCCAGCGGGGGGGCAACGCCCTACGAGCAGTACTTC.

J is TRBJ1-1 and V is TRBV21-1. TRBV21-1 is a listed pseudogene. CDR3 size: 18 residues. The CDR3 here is CASSKRSQKEHQNTEAFF. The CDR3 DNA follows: TGTGCCAGCAGCAAAAGGAGTCAGAAGGAACATCAGAACACTGAAGCTTTCTTT.

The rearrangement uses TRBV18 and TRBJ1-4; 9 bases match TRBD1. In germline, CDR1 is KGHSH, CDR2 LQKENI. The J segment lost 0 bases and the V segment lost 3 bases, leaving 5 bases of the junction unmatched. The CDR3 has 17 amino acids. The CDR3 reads CASSPYDRGTTNEKLFF. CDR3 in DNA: TGTGCCAGCTCACCCTACGACAGGGGGACAACTAATGAAAAACTGTTTTTT.

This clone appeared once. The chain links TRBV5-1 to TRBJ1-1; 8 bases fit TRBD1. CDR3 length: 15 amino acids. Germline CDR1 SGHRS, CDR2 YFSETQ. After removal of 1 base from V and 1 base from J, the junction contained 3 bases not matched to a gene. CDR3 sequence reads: CASSLLGTGNTEAFF. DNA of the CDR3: TGCGCCAGCAGCTTGTTGGGGACAGGGAACACTGAAGCTTTCTTT.

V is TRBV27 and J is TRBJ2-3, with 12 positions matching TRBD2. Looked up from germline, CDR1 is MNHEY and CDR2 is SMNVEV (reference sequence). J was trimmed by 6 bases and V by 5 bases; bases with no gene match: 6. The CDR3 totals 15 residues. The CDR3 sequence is CASSRTSGIGDTQYF. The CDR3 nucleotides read TGTGCCAGCAGTCGGACTAGCGGGATAGGGGATACGCAGTATTTT.